The clone carrying this TCR beta chain has at least ten counts. Its antigen is not identified. Preceding any ophthalmopathy symptoms, the blood sample dates from first hyperthyroidism diagnosis. This record belongs to a study of T cells in Graves' hyperthyroidism and ophthalmopathy. The study, taken as a whole, reports: Most thyroid clonotypes expanded above 0.001 appeared in blood too. A 13 V-J signature model discriminated ophthalmopathy versus stable hyperthyroidism.

It was RNA transcripts that yielded the amplified TCR beta CDR3 regions. Carried out on the TCR CDR3, a first-round RT-PCR used the HTBI primer set. TCRdb itself ran the multiplex PCR reads through MiXCR, one entry per CDR3 protein. The table includes 300,000 to 450,000 distinct CDR3 sequences, roughly a sixth detected once. The CDR3 consists of 15 residues. Germline CDR1 and CDR2: SGDLS and YYNGEE. Trimming cost V 1 base and J 4 bases, with 15 bases left between them. The receptor comes from a woman aged 25 to 39 with Graves' hyperthyroidism that later progressed to Graves' ophthalmopathy. V is TRBV9 and J is TRBJ2-7, with a weak D call TRBD2 (6 bases). Sequencing was carried out using blood. The CDR3: CASSVSPEGRYEQYF. The CDR3, as DNA: TGTGCCAGCAGCGTATCCCCGGAGGGCCGTTACGAGCAGTACTTC. Full variable domain (outside the CDR3, taken from reference TRBV9 and TRBJ2-7): DSGVTQTPKHLITATGQRVTLRCSPRSGDLSVYWYQQSLDQGLQFLIQYYNGEERAKGNILERFSAQQFPDLHSELNLSSLELGDSALYFCASSVSPEGRYEQYFGPGTRLTVT.